This T cell receptor (beta chain) was profiled in a study of shared clonotypes between healthy human individuals. Study at large: Researchers assigned three CD4 naive, three CD4 memory, two CD8 naive and one CD8 memory plate to each donor.

Only in-frame clones appear in the TCRdb table, and some are missing; sequencing was by immunoSEQ multiplex PCR. The profile covers hundreds of thousands of clones, with 95% to 98% appearing a single time and 0.25% to 0.35% taken by the ten largest. Naive CD8 cells lacked CD45RO and underwent positive selection for CCR7, leaving out terminally differentiated effector memory CD45RA+ cells. This sequence originates from a young man in good health. The sequenced sample was naive CD8+ T cells sorted from blood.

The CDR3 coding sequence is TGTGCCAGCAGCCCCCGTCCCGAAAAACTGTTTTTT. Its protein is CASSPRPEKLFF. The chain employs TRBV7-9 and TRBJ1-4; D gene unclear. The germline gives CDR1 SEHNR, CDR2 FQNEAQ (reference sequence). Trimming took 5 bases from V and 8 from J, leaving 9 bases between them. This CDR3 has 12 residues.